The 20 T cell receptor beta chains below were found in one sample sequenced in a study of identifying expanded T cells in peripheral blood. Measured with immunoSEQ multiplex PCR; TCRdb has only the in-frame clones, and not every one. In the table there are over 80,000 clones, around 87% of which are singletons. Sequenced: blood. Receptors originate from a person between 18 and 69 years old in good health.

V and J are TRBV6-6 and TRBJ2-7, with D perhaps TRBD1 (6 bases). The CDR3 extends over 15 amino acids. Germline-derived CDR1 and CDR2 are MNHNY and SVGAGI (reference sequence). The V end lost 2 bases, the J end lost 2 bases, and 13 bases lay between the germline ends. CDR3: CASSYRQVWAYEQYF. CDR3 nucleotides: TGTGCCAGCAGTTACCGACAGGTCTGGGCCTACGAGCAGTACTTC.

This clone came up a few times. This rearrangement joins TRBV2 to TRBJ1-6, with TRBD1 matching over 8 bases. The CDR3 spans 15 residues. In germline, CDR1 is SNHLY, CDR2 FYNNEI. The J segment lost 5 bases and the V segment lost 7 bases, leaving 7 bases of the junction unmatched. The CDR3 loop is CASKRTGSHNSPLHF. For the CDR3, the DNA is TGTGCCAGCAAAAGGACAGGGTCTCATAATTCACCCCTCCACTTT.

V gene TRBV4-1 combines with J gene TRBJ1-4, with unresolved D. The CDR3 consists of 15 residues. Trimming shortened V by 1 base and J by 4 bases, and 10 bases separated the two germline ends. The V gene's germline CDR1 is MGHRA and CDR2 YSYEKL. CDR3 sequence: CASSQVYQDNEKLFF. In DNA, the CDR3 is TGCGCCAGCAGCCAAGTATATCAGGATAATGAAAAACTGTTTTTT.

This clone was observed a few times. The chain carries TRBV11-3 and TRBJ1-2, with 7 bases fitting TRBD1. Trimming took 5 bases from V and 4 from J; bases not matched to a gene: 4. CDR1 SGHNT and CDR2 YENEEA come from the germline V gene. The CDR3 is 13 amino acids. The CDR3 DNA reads TGTGCCAGCAGCCTGGGGACAGCCTATGGCTACACCTTC. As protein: CASSLGTAYGYTF.

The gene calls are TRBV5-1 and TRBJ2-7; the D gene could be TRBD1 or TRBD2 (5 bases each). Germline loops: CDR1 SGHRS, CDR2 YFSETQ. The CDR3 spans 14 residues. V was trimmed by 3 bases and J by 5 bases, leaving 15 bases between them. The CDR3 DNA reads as TGCGCCAGCAGCTCGGGACCTTATGGGAACGAGCAGTACTTC. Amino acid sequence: CASSSGPYGNEQYF.

The CDR3: CAISGGREGSYGYTF. In DNA form, the CDR3 reads TGTGCCATCAGTGGGGGCAGGGAAGGAAGCTATGGCTACACCTTC. The V call is TRBV10-3, the J call TRBJ1-2; D is perhaps TRBD1 (5 bases). Germline loops: CDR1 ENHRY, CDR2 SYGVKD. This CDR3 comprises 15 residues. V was trimmed by 4 bases and J by 4 bases, leaving 16 bases between them.

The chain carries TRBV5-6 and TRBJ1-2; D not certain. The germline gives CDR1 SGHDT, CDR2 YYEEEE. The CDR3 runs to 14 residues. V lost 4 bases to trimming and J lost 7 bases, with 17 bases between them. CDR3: CASSPTTPKGGYTF. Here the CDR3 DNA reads TGTGCCAGCAGCCCCACAACCCCCAAGGGTGGCTACACCTTC.

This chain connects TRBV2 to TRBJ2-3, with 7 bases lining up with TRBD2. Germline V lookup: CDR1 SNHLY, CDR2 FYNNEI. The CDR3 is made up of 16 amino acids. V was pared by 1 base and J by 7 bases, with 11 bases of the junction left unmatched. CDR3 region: CASSEGRGSNSNTQYF. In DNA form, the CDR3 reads TGTGCCAGCAGTGAAGGGCGGGGGTCCAACTCGAATACGCAGTATTTT.

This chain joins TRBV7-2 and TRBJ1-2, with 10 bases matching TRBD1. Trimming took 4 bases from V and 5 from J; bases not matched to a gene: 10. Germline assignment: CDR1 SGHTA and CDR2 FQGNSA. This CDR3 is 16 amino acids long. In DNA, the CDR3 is TGTGCCAGCAGCTCGGGACAGGGGATGGGGGATTATGGCTACACCTTC. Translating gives CASSSGQGMGDYGYTF. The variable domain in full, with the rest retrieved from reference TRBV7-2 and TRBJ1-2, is GAGVSQSPSNKVTEKGKDVELRCDPISGHTALYWYRQSLGQGLEFLIYFQGNSAPDKSGLPSDRFSAERTGGSVSTLTIQRTQQEDSAVYLCASSSGQGMGDYGYTFGSGTRLTVV.

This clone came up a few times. The CDR3 DNA reads TGTGCCAGCAGTGGGGCAGCTCCGGATCAGCCCCAGCATTTT. Its translation: CASSGAAPDQPQHF. This sequence joins TRBV2 and TRBJ1-5; D remains ambiguous. The ends were cut back, 4 bases at V and 5 bases at J, with 12 bases in the middle. The CDR3 contains 14 residues. Germline V lookup: CDR1 SNHLY, CDR2 FYNNEI.

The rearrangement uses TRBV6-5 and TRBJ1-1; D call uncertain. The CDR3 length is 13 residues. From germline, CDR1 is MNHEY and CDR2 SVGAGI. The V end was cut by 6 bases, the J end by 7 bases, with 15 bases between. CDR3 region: CASRSDRNLEAFF. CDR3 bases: TGTGCCAGCAGATCCGACCGGAACCTTGAAGCTTTCTTT.

As DNA, the CDR3 is TGTGCCAGCAGCGTCGCCCCCACTCCACTGGGCACAGATACGCAGTATTTT. It is translated as CASSVAPTPLGTDTQYF. The V and J genes are TRBV9 and TRBJ2-3, with D unresolved. The CDR3 contains 17 residues. With 2 bases removed from V and 1 base from J, the gap between germline ends came to 17 bases. The germline V gene encodes CDR1 SGDLS and CDR2 YYNGEE.

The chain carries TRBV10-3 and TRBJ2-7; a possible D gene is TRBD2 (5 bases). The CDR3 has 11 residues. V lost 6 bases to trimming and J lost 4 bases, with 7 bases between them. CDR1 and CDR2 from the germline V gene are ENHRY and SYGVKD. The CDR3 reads CAIREGYEQYF. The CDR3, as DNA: TGTGCCATCAGAGAGGGATACGAGCAGTACTTC.

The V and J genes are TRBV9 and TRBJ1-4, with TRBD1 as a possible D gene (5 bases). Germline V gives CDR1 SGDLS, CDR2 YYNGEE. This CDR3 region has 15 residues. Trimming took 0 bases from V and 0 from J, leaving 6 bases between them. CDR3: CASSVGGATNEKLFF. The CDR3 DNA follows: TGTGCCAGCAGCGTAGGGGGCGCAACTAATGAAAAACTGTTTTTT.

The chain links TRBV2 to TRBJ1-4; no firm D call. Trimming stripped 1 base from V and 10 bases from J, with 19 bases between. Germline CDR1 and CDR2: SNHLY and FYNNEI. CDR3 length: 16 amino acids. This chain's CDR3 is CASSEERGGPAGKLFF. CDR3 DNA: TGTGCCAGCAGTGAAGAACGAGGCGGACCGGCGGGAAAACTGTTTTTT. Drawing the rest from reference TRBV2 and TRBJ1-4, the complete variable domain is EPEVTQTPSHQVTQMGQEVILRCVPISNHLYFYWYRQILGQKVEFLVSFYNNEISEKSEIFDDQFSVERPDGSNFTLKIRSTKLEDSAMYFCASSEERGGPAGKLFFGSGTQLSVL.

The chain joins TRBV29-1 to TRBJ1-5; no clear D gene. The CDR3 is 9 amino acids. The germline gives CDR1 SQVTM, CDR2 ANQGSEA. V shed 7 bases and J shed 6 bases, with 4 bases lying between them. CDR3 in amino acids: CSAGQPQHF. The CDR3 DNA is TGCAGCGCCGGTCAGCCCCAGCATTTT.

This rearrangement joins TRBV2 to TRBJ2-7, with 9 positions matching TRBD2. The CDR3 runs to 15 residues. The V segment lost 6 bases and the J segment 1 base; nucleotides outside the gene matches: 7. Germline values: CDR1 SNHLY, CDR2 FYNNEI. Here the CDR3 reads CASSNPSGKSYEQYF. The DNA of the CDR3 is TGTGCCAGCAGCAATCCTAGCGGGAAATCCTACGAGCAGTACTTC.

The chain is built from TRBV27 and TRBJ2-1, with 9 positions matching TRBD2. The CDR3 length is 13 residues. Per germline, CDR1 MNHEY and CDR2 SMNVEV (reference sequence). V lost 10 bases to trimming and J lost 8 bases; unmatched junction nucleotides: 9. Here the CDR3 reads CATGTSLGDEQFF. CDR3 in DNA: TGTGCCACCGGGACTAGCTTAGGGGATGAGCAGTTCTTC.

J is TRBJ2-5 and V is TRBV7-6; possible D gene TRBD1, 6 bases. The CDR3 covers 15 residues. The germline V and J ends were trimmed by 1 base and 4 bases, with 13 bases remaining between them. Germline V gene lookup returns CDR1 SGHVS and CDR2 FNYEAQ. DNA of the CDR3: TGTGCCAGCAGCTTAGACAGGGTCGCGGGAGAGACCCAGTACTTC. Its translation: CASSLDRVAGETQYF. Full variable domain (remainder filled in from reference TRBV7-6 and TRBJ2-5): GAGVSQSPRYKVTKRGQDVALRCDPISGHVSLYWYRQALGQGPEFLTYFNYEAQQDKSGLPNDRFSAERPEGSISTLTIQRTEQRDSAMYRCASSLDRVAGETQYFGPGTRLLVL.

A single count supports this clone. CDR3 coding DNA: TGTGCCAGCAGTCGACAGGGTGGGCGGAATGAGCAGTTCTTC. Protein: CASSRQGGRNEQFF. The genes are TRBV2 and TRBJ2-1; TRBD1 matches 7 bases. The V segment lost 5 bases and the J segment 7 bases; nucleotides outside the gene matches: 8. The CDR3 spans 14 residues. Per the germline V gene, CDR1 is SNHLY and CDR2 is FYNNEI.